This record looks at one T cell receptor (beta chain) sequence and its context. The antigen is unknown. With a J-beta primer mix and a sample-barcoded 5' primer, a second PCR ran roughly 6 to 11 cycles. Every single cDNA molecule received a tag from a template-switch adaptor with 12 random nucleotides. TCRdb itself ran the 5' RACE reads through MiXCR, one entry per CDR3 protein. The data hold 720,000 or so distinct CDR3 sequences, with approximately 40% observed a single time. This entry is derived from a study of blood T cells in healthy people across ages. Trimming removed 1 base from V and 4 bases from J; junction bases left unmatched: 3. Germline values: CDR1 LGHNA, CDR2 YSLEER. The CDR3 has 15 residues. Whole-study results and caveats: Unsorted PBMCs ruled out conclusive naive versus antigen-experienced comparison.

The rearrangement links TRBV4-3 to TRBJ2-1, with 8 bases matching TRBD2. The material sequenced was blood. This TCR was sampled from a man older than 75 in good health. DNA for the CDR3: TGCGCCAGCAGCCAAGCGGGGGGGCCTTACAATGAGCAGTTCTTC. This sequence encodes CASSQAGGPYNEQFF.